A selection of T cell receptor beta chains follows, all from one sample in a study of T cells in Graves' hyperthyroidism and ophthalmopathy. Using its own MiXCR run on the multiplex PCR reads, TCRdb lists one record per CDR3 protein. The table has more than 500,000 distinct CDR3 sequences, roughly 16% seen once. The sample comprised blood. The receptor set was obtained from a woman between 25 and 40 years old with Graves' hyperthyroidism. CDR3s include the opening cysteine and the closing phenylalanine or tryptophan. Fields, in order: J gene, V gene, CDR3 protein.

>TRBJ2-2|TRBV9
CASSVVAGTNTGELFF
>TRBJ2-1|TRBV11-2
CASSTGANEQFF
>TRBJ2-1|TRBV20-1
CSALRGLAQGEQFF
>TRBJ2-5|TRBV3-1
CASSYPGLQETQYF
>TRBJ2-7|TRBV29-1
CSVQKGGYEQYF
>TRBJ2-1|TRBV13
CASSLGGDSSHSYNEQFF
>TRBJ1-1|TRBV12-3/TRBV12-4
CASTKKGEDTEAFF
>TRBJ2-7|TRBV4-1
CASSVGRTSGIYEQYF
>TRBJ2-4|TRBV29-1
CSVEVGGGTKNIQYF
>TRBJ2-7|TRBV14
CASSHSLRRGGEQYF
>TRBJ2-7|TRBV27
CASSLSKSPGRGYEQYF
>TRBJ2-7|TRBV9
CASSVDPRPKGEQYF
>TRBJ2-2|TRBV4-2
CASSQGGMGTGELFF
>TRBJ2-7|TRBV28
CASSPRQGRGVYEQYF
>TRBJ1-5|TRBV19
CASSDGNSNQPQHF
>TRBJ2-4|TRBV4-1
CASSQDWTGGLNIQYF
>TRBJ2-7|TRBV10-3
CAINTGTSLHEQYF
>TRBJ1-2|TRBV7-9
CASSQDRIGAYTF
>TRBJ2-2|TRBV30
CAQAQLDGELFF
>TRBJ2-7|TRBV7-7
CASSLGGSGRSEQYF
>TRBJ2-1|TRBV27
CASSSPSGRRYEQFF
>TRBJ2-3|TRBV29-1
CSVEKGTDTQYF
>TRBJ2-3|TRBV12-3/TRBV12-4
CASSSSPGLAGKSTITDTQYF
>TRBJ2-5|TRBV7-2
CASSHYREGETQYF
>TRBJ1-2|TRBV28
CASSFQQRYGYTF
>TRBJ1-6|TRBV18
CASSPNRGQGGPLHF
>TRBJ2-1|TRBV7-3
CASSPGTGLPEQFF
>TRBJ2-3|TRBV7-2
CASSLASSTSGSTDTQYF
>TRBJ2-1|TRBV28
CASSTRDSNNEQFF
>TRBJ1-2|TRBV7-2
CASSWGDGNYGYTF
>TRBJ2-7|TRBV9
CASSVQGSAGDEQYF
>TRBJ2-5|TRBV14
CASSQGLAHQETQYF
>TRBJ2-7|TRBV5-1
CASSYTASSDEQYF
>TRBJ1-2|TRBV5-1
CASSLGQVYYGYTF
>TRBJ1-5|TRBV19
CASSMNSGVAQPQHF
>TRBJ1-4|TRBV13
CASSPIGTRINEKLFF
>TRBJ2-7|TRBV7-2
CASSQTRGPYEQYF
>TRBJ2-1|TRBV24-1
CATGGEGWNEQFF
>TRBJ1-2|TRBV20-1
CSARQQGYGYTF
>TRBJ2-1|TRBV20-1
CSARDMGGRANEQFF
>TRBJ2-5|TRBV4-3
CASSQDIGGLAGETQYF
>TRBJ2-7|TRBV9
CASSVAEDSQYEQYF
>TRBJ1-1|TRBV6-1
CASSETGTATEAFF
>TRBJ1-5|TRBV5-6
CASSLGLSTAQPQHF
>TRBJ2-7|TRBV6-1
CASSDGEQYF
>TRBJ2-6|TRBV7-2
CASSEGGRGPVHSGANVLTF
>TRBJ2-3|TRBV9
CASSVEVVDGDTQYF
>TRBJ2-3|TRBV28
CASGPHPPTDTQYF